The entry below describes one T cell receptor (beta chain). Its specific antigen is unknown. No much larger clone is present one base from it, and per-base qualities are unavailable. This sample stems from a study of T-cell memory formation after mild COVID-19 (dated by TCRdb to about 2021). Describing the broader study: TCR sequence clusters from the two donors were largely donor specific. T-cell clones expanding and contracting after mild COVID-19 in two donors were tracked by longitudinal TCRalpha and TCRbeta repertoire sequencing. The cohort comprised two young, previously healthy adult volunteers, one female and one male.

Beyond this particular receptor, the publication reports: Only a couple of mild cases were covered in the study, and larger cohorts including severe cases with pre-infection samples were considered necessary. The detection of some responding clones in pre-infection memory suggests that pre-existing cross-reactive memory T cells joined the SARS-CoV-2 response. From day 15 to 85, contracting clones showed balanced CD4/CD8 phenotypes, whereas a second wave of clones that expanded from day 15 to 37 leaned towards CD4+. Contracting CD4+ clones were located mainly in the CM and EM memory subsets, whereas CD8+ clones were found to be enriched in EMRA. Whether the second-wave clones peaking on day 37 were SARS-CoV-2 specific was not confirmed.

Sequenced using an Illumina NovaSeq 6000. cDNA libraries for TCRalpha and TCRbeta were prepared by 5'RACE using constant-segment primers, with sample barcodes and unique molecular identifiers added. Trizol reagent was used to extract RNA from every sample. Amplification of the libraries took two PCR steps, and the second step added a second sample barcode plus Illumina TruSeq adapters. Sequencing of the libraries was done on an Illumina NovaSeq, producing 2 x 150 bp paired-end reads. In the authors' own workflow: The reads were demultiplexed and collapsed into UMI-guided consensus sequences using migec v1.2.7. Using mixcr v2.1.11, UMI consensuses were aligned to TRA and TRB V and J templates and then assembled into clonotypes. Expanded or contracted clonotypes were those called significant by both edgeR and NoisET, with noise models trained on biological replicates. For edgeR calls, the cutoffs were a false discovery rate-adjusted p below 0.01 and a log2 fold-change threshold of 1. PCA with hierarchical clustering of max-normalized trajectories of the 1000 most abundant clonotypes was used as exploratory dynamics analysis. The CD4 or CD8 phenotype of responding clones was assigned using the separately sequenced CD4+ and CD8+ repertoires. The public reads were quality trimmed at Q25 with fastp and then assembled into clones with MiXCR by TCRdb, keeping productive beta chains. Entries that share a CDR3 protein sequence are merged under the most common genes and DNA. TCRdb's processing, not the study's, gives the V and J calls here. The sample data list some 450,000 distinct CDR3 sequences, and approximately 19% of these were observed just once. The ten most abundant clones make up roughly 21% of the sample.

PBMCs were isolated by Ficoll-Paque density gradient centrifugation. The receptor was derived from a man between 18 and 29 years old who had mild COVID-19 (a few samples of this study predate the infection). The sample titles of this study are shuffled in the database, so cell type and time point are left out; the donor was told from shared clones. The specimen was PBMCs or a T cell subset sorted from them (not recorded which).

The sequence in DNA is TGTGCCAGCAGCTTCAGTCTCGCTTCAACTAATGAAAAACTGTTTTTT. This is translated as CASSFSLASTNEKLFF. This chain is built from TRBV7-2 and TRBJ1-4; no D gene call is confident. The CDR3 numbers 16 residues from cysteine through phenylalanine. Kept here is only the CDR3 DNA, which spans 48 bases and is read in frame from base 1. Trimming at the junction amounts to 3 bases on V and 0 bases on J, and the germline ends lie 11 bases apart. The germline V gene gives CDR1 as SGHTA and CDR2 as FQGNSA.